Described below is a single T cell receptor (beta chain) sequence and its context. This entry comes from a study of blood T cell repertoires in COVID-19. In the study overall: In each case, the material was cDNA or gDNA derived from T cells, B-cell-depleted T cells, or PBMCs.

The CDR3 extends over 14 amino acids. CDR1 MNHEY and CDR2 SVGAGI come from the germline V gene. With V trimmed by 2 bases and J by 7 bases, 7 bases remained unmatched. Study processing details: It was from reference gene primer amplification that nucleated cell counts were estimated. Sequencing was performed with immunoSEQ multiplex PCR; in TCRdb, only in-frame clones are kept and a portion is missing. D and trimming come from the DNA, and the V and J calls and clone size come from that table. The repertoire includes several thousand clones, roughly nine tenths of them detected once, and roughly 17% sits in the top ten.

This chain uses TRBV6-5 with TRBJ1-2, with TRBD1 matching over 7 bases. The clonotype originates from a human donor in a cohort sampled during active COVID-19. Material for sequencing was peripheral blood. CDR3 region: CASSYTGQAGGYTF. The CDR3 DNA reads as TGTGCCAGCAGTTACACTGGACAGGCGGGTGGCTACACCTTC.